This entry describes one TCR beta chain. The sample comes from a study of technical replicates of blood from several donors. Generated by immunoSEQ multiplex PCR, the TCRdb table keeps only in-frame clones and is missing some. The sample carries more than 65,000 clones, about 97% recorded once. V gave up 3 bases and J gave up 8 bases, with 14 bases separating them. Germline lookup yields CDR1 SEHNR and CDR2 FQNEAQ (reference sequence). The CDR3 is 14 amino acids. The sequencing input was T cells isolated from PBMCs. The chain joins TRBV7-9 to TRBJ2-1; D is perhaps TRBD2 (5 bases). The receptor's source is a human donor in good health. Here the CDR3 DNA reads TGTGCCAGCAGCTTTGAGGGCCGTCGGGATGAGCAGTTCTTC. This translates into CASSFEGRRDEQFF. Variable domain in full (rest from reference TRBV7-9 and TRBJ2-1): DTGVSQNPRHKITKRGQNVTFRCDPISEHNRLYWYRQTLGQGPEFLTYFQNEAQLEKSRLLSDRFSAERPKGSFSTLEIQRTEQGDSAMYLCASSFEGRRDEQFFGPGTRLTVL.